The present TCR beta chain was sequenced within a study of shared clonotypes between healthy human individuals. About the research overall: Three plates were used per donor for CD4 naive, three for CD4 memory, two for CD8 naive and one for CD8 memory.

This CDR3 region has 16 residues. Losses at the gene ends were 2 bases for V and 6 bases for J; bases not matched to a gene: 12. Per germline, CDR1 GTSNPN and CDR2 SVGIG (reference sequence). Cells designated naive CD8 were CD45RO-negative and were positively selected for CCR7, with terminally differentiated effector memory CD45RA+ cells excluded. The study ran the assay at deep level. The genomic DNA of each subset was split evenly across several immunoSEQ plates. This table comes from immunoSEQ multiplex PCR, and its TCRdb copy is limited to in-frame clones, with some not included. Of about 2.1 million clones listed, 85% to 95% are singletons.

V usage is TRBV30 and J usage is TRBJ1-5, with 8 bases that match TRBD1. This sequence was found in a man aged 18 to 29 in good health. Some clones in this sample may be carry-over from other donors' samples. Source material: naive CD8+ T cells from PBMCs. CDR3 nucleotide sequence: TGTGCCTGGAGTAATCGGGCAGGGGGCGGTCGTCAGCCCCAGCATTTT. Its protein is CAWSNRAGGGRQPQHF.